This T cell receptor beta chain was recovered during a study of OX40 agonist ivuxolimab in advanced cancers. Study overall: Antecedent anti-PD-1, anti-PD-L1 or anti-CTLA-4 therapy was permissible, with under 50% having received some. Points from the study as a whole: A proportion of nonresponders additionally exhibited low normalized T-cell clonal expansion.

TCRdb keeps only in-frame clones here, not all; method: immunoSEQ multiplex PCR. The sample shows over 40,000 clones, approximately 89% of them seen only once. Systemic immunosuppression or autoimmune disease history was grounds to exclude patients. Blood got drawn at baseline, again on cycle 4 day 1, and then on cycle 7 day 1. On this clone: Its antigen remains unidentified.

There are 14 residues in the CDR3. Germline CDR1 reads MDHEN; CDR2 reads SYDVKM. Trimming stripped 3 bases from V and 2 bases from J, with 8 bases between. The sample here was CD4+ or CD8+ T cells sorted from blood, taken in a trial of the OX40 agonist ivuxolimab. This sequence originates from an adult with an advanced solid tumor such as melanoma, head and neck, liver or kidney cancer. This chain joins TRBV28 and TRBJ2-1; the D is unclear. Here the CDR3 reads CASSFWFAYNEQFF. The DNA of the CDR3 is TGTGCCAGCAGTTTCTGGTTTGCCTACAATGAGCAGTTCTTC.